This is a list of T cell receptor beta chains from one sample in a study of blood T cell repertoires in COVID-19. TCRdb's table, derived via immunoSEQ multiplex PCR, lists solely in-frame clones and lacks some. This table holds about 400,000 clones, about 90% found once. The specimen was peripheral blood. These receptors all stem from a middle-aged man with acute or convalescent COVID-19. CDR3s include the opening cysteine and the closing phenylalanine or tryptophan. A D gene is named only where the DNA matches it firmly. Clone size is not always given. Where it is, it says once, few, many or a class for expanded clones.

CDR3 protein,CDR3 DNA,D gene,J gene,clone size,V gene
CASSLGTRAPETQYF,TGTGCCAGCAGCTTAGGTACCAGGGCTCCGGAGACCCAGTACTTC,-,TRBJ2-5,-,TRBV7-6
CASSLGPGGNQPQHF,TGTGCCAGCAGCTTAGGCCCGGGGGGCAATCAGCCCCAGCATTTT,-,TRBJ1-5,-,TRBV7-9
CSASLGEYYEQYF,TGCAGTGCTAGTCTTGGAGAATACTACGAGCAGTACTTC,-,TRBJ2-7,-,TRBV20-1
CASGHGLNYGYTF,TGTGCCAGCGGCCACGGGTTAAACTATGGCTACACCTTC,-,TRBJ1-2,-,TRBV27
CASRGTTGHIDYTF,TGCGCCAGCAGGGGAACCACGGGACATATAGACTACACCTTC,-,TRBJ1-2,-,TRBV5-1
CATRRFTGGRQPQHF,TGTGCCACCAGGAGGTTCACAGGGGGTCGTCAGCCCCAGCATTTT,TRBD1,TRBJ1-5,-,TRBV6-5
CAISDPRNTEAFF,TGTGCCATCAGTGATCCTAGGAACACTGAAGCTTTCTTT,-,TRBJ1-1,once,TRBV10-3
CASSYSRYEQYF,TGTGCCAGCAGTTACTCGCGCTACGAGCAGTACTTC,-,TRBJ2-7,-,TRBV6-2/TRBV6-3
CARNGSRRSYQETQYF,TGTGCCAGAAACGGGAGTAGGCGTTCGTACCAAGAGACCCAGTACTTC,-,TRBJ2-5,-,TRBV5-3
CASSLSPSGGYNEQFF,TGTGCCAGCAGCTTGTCCCCTAGCGGGGGTTACAATGAGCAGTTCTTC,TRBD2,TRBJ2-1,-,TRBV5-4
CASSLVTSDEKLFF,TGTGCCAGCAGCTTGGTTACTTCTGATGAAAAACTGTTTTTT,-,TRBJ1-4,-,TRBV5-6
CASSQDLGGSFYNEQFF,TGTGCCAGCAGCCAAGATCTCGGGGGGAGCTTCTACAATGAGCAGTTCTTC,TRBD2,TRBJ2-1,-,TRBV3-1/TRBV3-2
CASAKGGGAGDTQYF,TGTGCCAGCGCTAAAGGCGGGGGGGCAGGAGATACGCAGTATTTT,TRBD2,TRBJ2-3,-,TRBV6-5
CATSRQRANTGELFF,TGTGCCACCAGCAGACAGCGAGCGAACACCGGGGAGCTGTTTTTT,-,TRBJ2-2,-,TRBV15
CASSVGAGNTIYF,TGTGCCAGCAGTGTTGGAGCTGGAAACACCATATATTTT,-,TRBJ1-3,-,TRBV2
CASSLIMAGEQFF,TGTGCCAGCAGTTTGATCATGGCGGGTGAGCAGTTCTTC,-,TRBJ2-1,-,TRBV28
CASSEVVNTEAFF,TGTGCCAGCAGTGAAGTAGTGAACACTGAAGCTTTCTTT,-,TRBJ1-1,-,TRBV6-1
CASKTSNEQFF,TGCGCCAGCAAAACTAGCAATGAGCAGTTCTTC,-,TRBJ2-1,-,TRBV10-2
CASSSVLAGGPYEQYF,TGTGCCAGCAGTTCTGTCCTAGCGGGGGGGCCCTACGAGCAGTACTTC,TRBD2,TRBJ2-7,-,TRBV6-2/TRBV6-3
CAISDRAGYTF,TGTGCCATCAGTGACAGGGCTGGCTACACCTTC,-,TRBJ1-2,-,TRBV10-3
CSVRQGNPDTQYF,TGCAGCGTTAGACAGGGAAACCCAGATACGCAGTATTTT,TRBD1,TRBJ2-3,-,TRBV29-1
CASSSDSNEKLFF,TGTGCCAGCAGCTCGGACAGTAATGAAAAACTGTTTTTT,-,TRBJ1-4,-,TRBV7-9
CASSWSGGDTGELFF,TGTGCCAGCAGTTGGAGCGGGGGGGACACCGGGGAGCTGTTTTTT,TRBD2,TRBJ2-2,-,TRBV6-2/TRBV6-3
CSVEQGAITDTQYF,TGCAGCGTTGAACAGGGGGCGATTACAGATACGCAGTATTTT,TRBD1,TRBJ2-3,-,TRBV29-1
CASSLGLAGGIYEQYF,TGTGCCAGCAGCTTGGGACTAGCGGGGGGGATCTACGAGCAGTACTTC,TRBD2,TRBJ2-7,-,TRBV5-4
CASSELTTGTQHEKLFF,TGTGCCAGCAGTGAGTTAACTACCGGGACTCAACATGAAAAACTGTTTTTT,-,TRBJ1-4,-,TRBV6-1
CASSYLFRDSGETQYF,TGTGCCAGCAGCTATCTATTCCGGGACAGTGGAGAGACCCAGTACTTC,TRBD1,TRBJ2-5,-,TRBV5-6
CASSSTSGKAYEQYF,TGTGCCAGCAGCTCTACTAGCGGGAAAGCCTACGAGCAGTACTTC,TRBD2,TRBJ2-7,-,TRBV7-9